This TCR beta chain originates from a study of early T cells in non-severe SARS-CoV-2 infection. About the research overall: Chains were unpaired, as sequencing was done on bulk RNA from unsorted whole blood.

Separate cDNA molecules each had unique molecular identifiers attached to them. MiXCR, run by TCRdb on the 5' RACE reads, gives a single entry per CDR3 protein. This sample yields around 76,000 distinct CDR3 sequences, of which roughly 14% are seen a single time; less than 5% belongs to the top ten. Study-wide results and caveats: The study's VDJdb matching favored anti-spike CD8 responses and missed private and CD4 specificities.

The table lists this clonotype with many counts. What it binds is not known. V lost 4 bases, J lost 3 bases, and 12 bases lay in between. This CDR3 has 14 residues. Germline V gene data show CDR1 as SQVTM and CDR2 as ANQGSEA. The receptor's source is an adult who was a healthcare worker with PCR-confirmed SARS-CoV-2 infection or an uninfected control (not recorded which). V usage is TRBV29-1 and J usage is TRBJ2-2; perhaps TRBD1 as D (6 bases). The sample here was whole blood, taken at baseline. This chain's CDR3 is CSVASYRDTGELFF. The CDR3 DNA is TGCAGCGTTGCCTCCTACAGGGACACCGGGGAGCTGTTTTTT.